These 4 T cell receptor beta chains were all obtained from the same sample, sequenced in a study of Graves' ophthalmopathy and Graves' hyperthyroidism. RNA served as the template for amplifying TCR beta CDR3 regions. First-round RT-PCR used HTBI primers; second-round multiplex PCR followed. TCRdb fed the multiplex PCR reads into MiXCR, producing one record per CDR3 protein. The repertoire holds roughly 1.1 million distinct CDR3 sequences, with around a third as singletons. Input material: peripheral blood or thyroid tissue (not recorded which). These receptors originate from an adult man with Graves' hyperthyroidism.

This clonotype was counted between two and nine times. The genes are TRBV20-1 and TRBJ1-5; D possibly corresponds to TRBD1 (6 bases). V was shortened by 3 bases and J by 5 bases, with 17 bases between the two germline ends. Looked up from germline, CDR1 is DFQATT and CDR2 is SNEGSKA (reference sequence). The CDR3 consists of 15 residues. CDR3 sequence reads: CSASWVQGRDQPQHF. The CDR3, as DNA: TGCAGTGCTAGTTGGGTCCAGGGGAGGGATCAGCCCCAGCATTTT.

This clonotype was picked up many times. V gene TRBV12-3 or TRBV12-4 combines with J gene TRBJ1-5, with TRBD1 identical over 7 bases. The CDR3 has 13 amino acids. With V trimmed by 2 bases and J by 5 bases, 0 bases remained unmatched. This chain's CDR3 is CASSLRGHQPQHF. In DNA form, the CDR3 reads TGTGCCAGCAGTTTAAGGGGGCATCAGCCCCAGCATTTT.

This clonotype was seen many times. The chain couples TRBV29-1 to TRBJ2-7; 9 bases are a match to TRBD2. Germline lookup yields CDR1 SQVTM and CDR2 ANQGSEA. The CDR3 covers 14 residues. V lost 4 bases and J lost 3; bases outside the gene matches: 7. CDR3 sequence reads: CSVAGTSRDYEQYF. The CDR3 DNA follows: TGCAGCGTTGCCGGGACTAGCCGCGACTACGAGCAGTACTTC.

The table lists this clonotype with many counts. CDR3 sequence reads: CASSVDSWETEAFF. The CDR3 coding sequence is TGTGCCAGCAGCGTAGACTCCTGGGAAACTGAAGCTTTCTTT. The chain combines TRBV9 with TRBJ1-1; D gene uncertain. Germline-derived CDR1 and CDR2 are SGDLS and YYNGEE. The CDR3 is made up of 14 amino acids. V lost 0 bases, J lost 5 bases, and 11 bases lay in between.